Sequencing of this T cell receptor beta chain was carried out in a study of blood T cell repertoires in COVID-19. Study context: The origin of the acute and convalescent COVID-19 samples was the United States, Italy and Spain.

Measured with immunoSEQ multiplex PCR; TCRdb has only the in-frame clones, and not every one. The sample consists of some 250,000 clones, roughly 88% of them appearing once. V shed 1 base and J 6 bases; nucleotides not matched to a gene: 4. This CDR3 comprises 15 residues. The germline V gene has CDR1 SGHTA and CDR2 FQGTGA. The sequencing sample was made of peripheral blood. The chain is built from TRBV7-3 and TRBJ2-7, with TRBD1 matching over 12 bases. This receptor was obtained from a human donor in a cohort sampled during active COVID-19. CDR3 residues: CASSLKGQGAPEQYF. The CDR3 nucleotides read TGTGCCAGCAGCTTAAAGGGACAGGGGGCGCCCGAGCAGTACTTC. Drawing the rest from reference TRBV7-3 and TRBJ2-7, the complete variable domain is GAGVSQTPSNKVTEKGKYVELRCDPISGHTALYWYRQSLGQGPEFLIYFQGTGAADDSGLPNDRFFAVRPEGSVSTLKIQRTERGDSAVYLCASSLKGQGAPEQYFGPGTRLTVT.